One sample yielded the 21 T cell receptor beta chains listed below, sequenced in a study of immune cell composition in non-small cell lung cancer. Assay used: immunoSEQ multiplex PCR; TCRdb lists only in-frame clones, some missing. The sample includes about 15,000 clones, roughly 66% of them seen just once. Sequenced input: lung tumor tissue. The source is a human donor with non-small cell lung cancer.

This sequence joins TRBV6-5 and TRBJ1-3; a weak D match, TRBD1 (6 bases). The germline V gene encodes CDR1 MNHEY and CDR2 SVGAGI. The CDR3 sequence is 15 residues long. V lost 2 bases and J lost 0, with 8 bases in between. CDR3 nucleotides: TGTGCCAGCAGTTACGGGGGCTTCTCTGGAAACACCATATATTTT. Its translation is CASSYGGFSGNTIYF.

This sequence joins TRBV25-1 and TRBJ1-1, with 9 positions matching TRBD1. The junction had 12 bases not matched to a gene; V was cut back by 4 bases and J by 3 bases. Germline V CDR1 and CDR2: MGHDK, SYGVNS. The CDR3 has 17 residues. The CDR3 sequence: CASSVRGTGGEDTEAFF. CDR3 DNA: TGTGCCAGCAGTGTCCGGGGAACAGGGGGCGAGGACACTGAAGCTTTCTTT.

V and J are TRBV5-8 and TRBJ2-7; D unresolved. Germline values: CDR1 SGHTS, CDR2 YDEGEE. The CDR3 has 12 amino acids. V dropped 4 bases and J dropped 5 bases, with 10 bases sitting between them. The CDR3, as DNA: TGTGCCAGCAGCCGCAGGTTCGACGAGCAGTACTTC. Its protein is CASSRRFDEQYF.

J is TRBJ1-4 and V is TRBV5-6, with TRBD1 matching 7 bases. With V trimmed by 1 base and J by 4 bases, 7 bases remained unmatched. The V gene's germline CDR1 is SGHDT and CDR2 YYEEEE. This CDR3 comprises 16 residues. CDR3 region: CASSLLSWDSNEKLFF. CDR3 DNA sequence: TGTGCCAGCAGCTTGCTTTCATGGGACAGTAATGAAAAACTGTTTTTT.

The V call is TRBV5-4, the J call TRBJ1-1, with 9 positions matching TRBD1. The V gene end was trimmed by 4 bases and the J gene end by 4 bases; junction bases not matched to a gene: 11. Germline V gene data show CDR1 as SGHNT and CDR2 as YYREEE (reference sequence). CDR3 length: 16 residues. This CDR3 reads CASSLTGTGSVTEAFF. The CDR3 DNA reads TGTGCCAGCAGCCTCACCGGGACAGGGTCTGTCACTGAAGCTTTCTTT.

V usage is TRBV7-6 and J usage is TRBJ1-2; TRBD1 is a possible D gene (5 bases). This CDR3 region has 13 residues. CDR1 and CDR2 (germline): SGHVS, FNYEAQ. Trimming left V 10 bases short and J 8 bases short, with 20 bases between. DNA for the CDR3: TGTGCCACCAGGGTGTCAGGATTCTCGGGCTACACCTTC. Encoded protein: CATRVSGFSGYTF.

This chain uses TRBV6-8 with TRBJ1-5; TRBD1 matches 7 bases. Trimming took 0 bases from V and 0 from J; bases not matched to a gene: 5. The CDR3 runs 17 residues. CDR1 is MNHGY, CDR2 SAAAGT, per germline. As DNA, the CDR3 is TGTGCCAGCAGTTACTCGACAGGGCCTAATAGCAATCAGCCCCAGCATTTT. Translation gives CASSYSTGPNSNQPQHF.

The V call is TRBV7-9, the J call TRBJ1-2; TRBD1 aligns across 7 bases. Unmatched junction bases numbered 13, after V lost 5 bases and J lost 7 bases. Germline V gives CDR1 SEHNR, CDR2 FQNEAQ (reference sequence). The CDR3 is 15 amino acids. As DNA, the CDR3 is TGTGCCAGCAGCCAATTAGGGCTCCGGGACAGTGGCTACACCTTC. Protein sequence: CASSQLGLRDSGYTF.

This clone was seen a few times. The chain uses TRBV14 and TRBJ1-6, with a tentative D call TRBD1 (6 bases). Looked up from germline, CDR1 is SGHDN and CDR2 is FVKESK. The V end lost 1 base, the J end lost 6 bases, and 13 bases lay between the germline ends. The CDR3 is made up of 16 amino acids. The CDR3, as DNA: TGTGCCAGCAGCCAAGCACGGGGGGCAGGTAATTCACCCCTCCACTTT. Its protein is CASSQARGAGNSPLHF.

This chain connects TRBV19 to TRBJ1-1; no reliable D call. Trimming removed 5 bases at V and 0 bases at J, with 7 bases between. The CDR3 consists of 13 residues. From germline, CDR1 is LNHDA and CDR2 SQIVND (reference sequence). The CDR3 region is CASSSTLNTEAFF. The CDR3 DNA is TGTGCCAGTAGTTCGACTTTGAACACTGAAGCTTTCTTT.

This clone was seen once. The rearrangement uses TRBV7-2 and TRBJ1-1, with D possibly matching TRBD1 (5 bases). Between the trimmed V and J ends, which lost 3 bases and 3 bases, there was a span of 14 bases. The V gene's germline CDR1 is SGHTA and CDR2 FQGNSA. The CDR3 totals 15 residues. The CDR3 loop reads CASSFRRGVYTEAFF. CDR3 nucleotide sequence: TGTGCCAGCAGCTTTAGGAGGGGCGTGTACACTGAAGCTTTCTTT.

The chain has TRBV9 and TRBJ2-1; 11 bases map to TRBD2. Germline-derived CDR1 and CDR2 are SGDLS and YYNGEE. J was trimmed by 3 bases and V by 2 bases; bases with no gene match: 4. The CDR3 has 16 amino acids. CDR3 region: CASSVTSGGFYNEQFF. The CDR3 DNA follows: TGTGCCAGCAGCGTCACTAGCGGGGGTTTCTACAATGAGCAGTTCTTC.

This sequence joins TRBV11-2 and TRBJ2-3, with 9 nucleotides matching TRBD1. Germline CDR1 reads SGHAT; CDR2 reads FQNNGV. The CDR3 has 20 amino acids. The junction had 20 bases not matched to a gene; V was cut back by 0 bases and J by 7 bases. The CDR3 loop reads CASSLDRRDRALSTGHTQYF. In DNA, the CDR3 is TGTGCCAGCAGCTTAGACCGGCGGGACAGGGCCCTATCGACAGGACATACGCAGTATTTT. Using reference TRBV11-2 and TRBJ2-3 for the parts outside the CDR3, the full variable domain is EAGVAQSPRYKIIEKRQSVAFWCNPISGHATLYWYQQILGQGPKLLIQFQNNGVVDDSQLPKDRFSAERLKGVDSTLKIQPAKLEDSAVYLCASSLDRRDRALSTGHTQYFGPGTRLTVL.

This clone was recorded only once. This chain joins TRBV7-9 and TRBJ1-5; a possible D gene is TRBD1 (5 bases). Per the germline V gene, CDR1 is SEHNR and CDR2 is FQNEAQ (reference sequence). The CDR3 sequence is 14 residues long. CDR3 in DNA: TGTGTCTTGGCAGACAGCGGGGGGAATCAGCCCCAGCATTTT. Amino acids: CVLADSGGNQPQHF.

The rearrangement joins TRBV18 to TRBJ2-2; 9 bases agree with TRBD1. V lost 2 bases and J lost 4; bases outside the gene matches: 8. Per germline, CDR1 KGHSH and CDR2 LQKENI. This CDR3 contains 17 residues. The CDR3 sequence: CASSPFGTGSSTGELFF. DNA of the CDR3: TGTGCCAGCTCACCATTCGGGACAGGGAGTAGCACCGGGGAGCTGTTTTTT.

The rearrangement uses TRBV18 and TRBJ2-2; 7 nucleotides match TRBD1. The CDR3 length is 13 residues. The germline V gene encodes CDR1 KGHSH and CDR2 LQKENI. The V segment lost 4 bases and the J segment 6 bases; nucleotides outside the gene matches: 2. CDR3 protein: CASSRQGAGELFF. CDR3 DNA sequence: TGTGCCAGCTCACGACAGGGAGCCGGGGAGCTGTTTTTT.

This chain uses TRBV7-2 with TRBJ2-5; 9 bases fit TRBD2. The CDR3 spans 15 residues. Per germline, CDR1 SGHTA and CDR2 FQGNSA. With V trimmed by 5 bases and J by 5 bases, 9 bases remained unmatched. CDR3 bases: TGTGCCAGCAGCCATCAGCGGGGGGAGAGGGAGACCCAGTACTTC. Protein: CASSHQRGERETQYF.

This sequence joins TRBV27 and TRBJ1-1; a possible D gene is TRBD1 (5 bases). V lost 8 bases to trimming and J lost 5 bases, with 15 bases between them. The germline CDR1 and CDR2 sequences are MNHEY and SMNVEV (reference sequence). The CDR3 contains 13 residues. CDR3 protein: CASSGVRRTEAFF. The CDR3 DNA follows: TGTGCCAGCTCGGGGGTGAGGAGAACTGAAGCTTTCTTT.

The chain couples TRBV11-2 to TRBJ2-3, with 8 bases fitting TRBD1. The V gene end was trimmed by 8 bases and the J gene end by 3 bases; junction bases not matched to a gene: 7. This CDR3 has 14 residues. Germline-derived CDR1 and CDR2 are SGHAT and FQNNGV. In DNA form, the CDR3 reads TGTGCCAGCCAGGACAGGGAACGTACAGATACGCAGTATTTT. This gives the protein CASQDRERTDTQYF.

This clone occurred once. V is TRBV6-5 and J is TRBJ2-2; 8 bases fit TRBD2. CDR1 is MNHEY, CDR2 SVGAGI, per germline. The J segment lost 3 bases and the V segment lost 1 base, leaving 1 base of the junction unmatched. The CDR3 sequence is 15 residues long. The DNA for the CDR3 is TGTGCCAGCAGTTACTTGACTAGCGACACCGGGGAGCTGTTTTTT. Protein product: CASSYLTSDTGELFF.

This chain uses TRBV14 with TRBJ1-1, with TRBD1 matching 7 bases. The CDR3 contains 14 residues. Germline V CDR1 and CDR2: SGHDN, FVKESK. The V segment lost 4 bases and the J segment 6 bases; nucleotides outside the gene matches: 8. The CDR3 DNA sequence: TGTGCCAGCAGCCGGGACAGACACACTGCTGAAGCTTTCTTT. It yields the protein CASSRDRHTAEAFF.